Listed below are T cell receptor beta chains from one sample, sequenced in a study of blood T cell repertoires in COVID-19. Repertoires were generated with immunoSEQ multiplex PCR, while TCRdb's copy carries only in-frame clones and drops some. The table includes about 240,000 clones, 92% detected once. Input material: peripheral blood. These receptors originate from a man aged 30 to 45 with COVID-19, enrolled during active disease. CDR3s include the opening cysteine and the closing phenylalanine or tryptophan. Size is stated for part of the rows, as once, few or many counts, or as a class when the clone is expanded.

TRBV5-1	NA	CASSPHGGLADNEQFF
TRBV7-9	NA	CASSLEGRGLGSNQPQHF
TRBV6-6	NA	CASSYSSITNEKLFF
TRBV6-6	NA	CASSYLEGGEAFF
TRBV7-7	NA	CASSFKIAQGGQPQHF
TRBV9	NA	CASSARGDPDGYTF
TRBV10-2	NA	CASSVAGDSYNEQFF
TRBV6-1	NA	CASSEAYGTGRGYTF
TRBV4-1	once	CASSHLLTRPQVHEQYF
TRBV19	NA	CASSIDPLRQYSNQPQHF
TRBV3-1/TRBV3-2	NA	CASSSRGVNYGYTF
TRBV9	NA	CASSVLAGGTDTQYF
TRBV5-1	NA	CASSLVPGLAGEQETQYF
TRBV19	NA	CASRGQKGPQPQHF
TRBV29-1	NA	CSVEGLRQGKAQDAFF
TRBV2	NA	CASSEQLAGMTDTQYF
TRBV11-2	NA	CASSPPQYNEQFF
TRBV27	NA	CASSFGIGTVREQYF
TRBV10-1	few	CASSEDISYEQYF
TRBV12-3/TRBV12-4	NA	CASRRTGAYEQYF
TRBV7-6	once	CASSLYPGQDYHYGYTF
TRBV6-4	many	CASSDSSGGNTDTQYF
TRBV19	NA	CASSTGLLNYGYTF
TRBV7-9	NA	CASSNLDRHNEQFF
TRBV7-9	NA	CASSLAIQGEKLFF
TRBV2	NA	CASSEAGSGGYSYEQYF
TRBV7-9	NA	CASSGGAGGPKNIQYF
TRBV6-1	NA	CASSEASGRQETQYF
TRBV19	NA	CASTTGGNSPLHF